This T cell receptor (beta chain) was sequenced during a study of blood T cell repertoires in COVID-19 (dated by TCRdb to the early 2020s). Context from the whole study: Collaborator samples came from the United States, Italy and Spain and covered acute and convalescent phases of COVID-19. The material from the prospective study consisted of cDNA or gDNA derived from T cells, B-cell-depleted T cells, or PBMCs. Deeply sampled blood TCRbeta repertoires from subjects exposed to, actively infected with, or recovered from COVID-19 were included in the dataset. The repertoires were released in a freely available public database intended as a resource for research on the immune response to SARS-CoV-2. Samples came from the ongoing ImmuneRACE study (first 160 participants) plus 1,254 subjects from 6 global collaborators. Nearly every sample came with metadata listing a de-identified subject ID, COVID-19 status, age in years and sex. HLA class I and class II types, where available, came from metadata supplied by the sample provider rather than from assay-based typing.

As regards this clone: Its specific antigen is unknown. The record has no base qualities; no much larger clone is one base away.

The immunoSEQ Assay, a bias-controlled multiplex PCR, was used to amplify TCRbeta CDR3 regions from genomic DNA. For the original study's pipeline: Within the assay, amplification of reference gene primers was used to estimate how many nucleated cells each sample contained. Sequence reads were collapsed and filtered to measure the absolute abundance of every unique TCRbeta CDR3 rearrangement. For each sample, productive Simpson clonality was calculated by taking the square root of Simpson's diversity index across productive rearrangements. The clones in this table, taken by TCRdb from immuneACCESS, are in-frame only. Not every clone is retained; where verified, under half of the shortfall comes from an unresolved V gene, and the cause of the rest is unknown. V and J calls and clone size are copied from that table; D and trimming were computed from the DNA. This sample gives roughly 100,000 clones in total; around 90% of them show up just once. The ten largest clones add up to 3% of the sample.

Its CDR3 holds 14 amino acids, cysteine through phenylalanine. Only the CDR3 DNA stays, 42 bases, in frame from base 1. Taken from the germline V gene, the CDR1 and CDR2 loops are SGHVS and FQNEAQ. V is trimmed back by 5 bases and J by 5 bases, and the junction contains 8 bases that no gene match accounts for. Collaborating institutions collected whole blood in K2EDTA tubes following their own protocols. For TCRbeta analysis, collaborator samples were shipped as frozen whole blood, as isolated PBMCs, or as DNA extracted from either sample type. Summary of the overall study and its limitations: How much clinical and demographic metadata was included differed by source and by participant, and the metadata was provided uncurated.

This receptor chain uses TRBV7-8 and TRBJ2-5; TRBD1 agrees with 7 junctional bases. The receptor's source is a man aged 45 to 65 with active or convalescent COVID-19. The sequencing input was peripheral blood. The CDR3 in this case is CASSPRQGEETQYF. The DNA is TGTGCCAGCAGCCCTCGACAGGGCGAGGAGACCCAGTACTTC.